The next 10 T cell receptor beta chains were all read from a single sample in a study of beta chain features in type 1 diabetes. Every bit of the isolated RNA underwent reverse transcription, so sequencing read expressed TCRB transcripts. The assay was immunoSEQ multiplex PCR, and TCRdb's table has in-frame clones only and misses some. The sample records about 290,000 clones, about 7.8% being singletons. The sample was central memory CD4+ T cells from blood. The receptors here all came from a woman aged 18-30 years in good health.

The genes are TRBV11-3 and TRBJ2-5, with TRBD2 identical over 7 bases. This CDR3 spans 13 amino acids. In germline, CDR1 is SGHNT, CDR2 YENEEA. The trim removed 5 bases at V and 1 base at J, leaving 1 base unmatched. The CDR3 is CASSERGQETQYF. CDR3 DNA sequence: TGTGCCAGCAGCGAGCGGGGCCAAGAGACCCAGTACTTC.

This clone was seen only a few times. The V call is TRBV29-1, the J call TRBJ1-1; D ambiguous. This CDR3 region has 14 residues. The ends were cut back, 7 bases at V and 1 base at J, with 16 bases in the middle. The germline V gene has CDR1 SQVTM and CDR2 ANQGSEA. The chain's CDR3 is CSAVLYSENTEAFF. The DNA of the CDR3 is TGCAGCGCCGTGCTCTATTCGGAGAACACTGAAGCTTTCTTT.

This clone was counted only a few times. This sequence joins TRBV7-6 and TRBJ2-6; 12 nucleotides match TRBD2. The germline gives CDR1 SGHVS, CDR2 FNYEAQ. V shed 5 bases and J 4 bases; nucleotides not matched to a gene: 6. The CDR3 length is 17 residues. CDR3 coding DNA: TGTGCCAGCAGCCCCCTAGCGGGAGGGAGGGGGGCCAACGTCCTGACTTTC. Residues: CASSPLAGGRGANVLTF.

This clone was counted ten times or more. The V gene is TRBV14, the J gene TRBJ2-1; D might be TRBD1 (5 bases). Germline loops: CDR1 SGHDN, CDR2 FVKESK. The CDR3 contains 15 residues. The V end was cut by 4 bases, the J end by 5 bases, with 15 bases between. CDR3 sequence (DNA): TGTGCCAGCAGCCCCAAGAGGCTAGGGGACAATGAGCAGTTCTTC. Translated, it gives CASSPKRLGDNEQFF.

The rearrangement links TRBV5-1 to TRBJ1-2, with 7 bases that match TRBD1. Germline lookup yields CDR1 SGHRS and CDR2 YFSETQ. The V and J ends lost 0 bases and 4 bases, in that order; junction bases with no gene match: 6. This CDR3 is built from 15 residues. This chain's CDR3 is CASSLAQGQLYGYTF. CDR3 DNA sequence: TGCGCCAGCAGCTTGGCCCAGGGACAGCTCTATGGCTACACCTTC.

The rearrangement joins TRBV4-3 to TRBJ2-6; tentatively, D is TRBD2 (5 bases). The CDR3 loop spans 15 amino acids. CDR1 is LGHNA and CDR2 is YSLEER in the germline V gene. With 2 bases removed from V and 0 bases from J, the gap between germline ends came to 5 bases. The CDR3 DNA reads TGCGCCAGCAGCCAACGGGGCTCTGGGGCCAACGTCCTGACTTTC. This codes for CASSQRGSGANVLTF.

This clone has more than one count but fewer than ten. V usage is TRBV28 and J usage is TRBJ2-5; 7 nucleotides line up with TRBD2. Germline-derived CDR1 and CDR2 are MDHEN and SYDVKM. The CDR3 is 15 amino acids. The trim removed 6 bases at V and 3 bases at J, leaving 10 bases unmatched. CDR3 DNA: TGTGCCAGCAGGGCGCCCCGAAGCGGGGAAGAGACCCAGTACTTC. Protein: CASRAPRSGEETQYF. The full variable domain, completed using reference TRBV28 and TRBJ2-5, is DVKVTQSSRYLVKRTGEKVFLECVQDMDHENMFWYRQDPGLGLRLIYFSYDVKMKEKGDIPEGYSVSREKKERFSLILESASTNQTSMYLCASRAPRSGEETQYFGPGTRLLVL.

This clone came up a few times. The chain carries TRBV7-2 and TRBJ2-7, with 11 bases that match TRBD2. CDR1 is SGHTA, CDR2 FQGNSA, per germline. V trimming: 1 base; J trimming: 2 bases; junction bases outside the gene matches: 1. CDR3 length: 15 residues. The CDR3 protein is CASSLGLAGPYEQYF. The CDR3 nucleotides are TGTGCCAGCAGCTTAGGACTAGCGGGGCCCTACGAGCAGTACTTC.

This clone was seen a few times. This chain joins TRBV4-2 and TRBJ2-3, with unresolved D. The CDR3 contains 14 residues. Germline-derived CDR1 and CDR2 are LGHNA and YNFKEQ. V was clipped by 3 bases and J by 4 bases, with 11 bases between them. In DNA, the CDR3 is TGTGCCAGCAGCCACCTGGGTCCATCAGATACGCAGTATTTT. It specifies CASSHLGPSDTQYF.

This clone was seen a few times. The chain couples TRBV28 to TRBJ1-2, with D possibly TRBD1 on 5 matching bases. The CDR3 runs 13 residues. V was shortened by 5 bases and J by 8 bases, with 15 bases between the two germline ends. Per germline, CDR1 MDHEN and CDR2 SYDVKM. CDR3 nucleotide sequence: TGTGCCAGCAGTGACGACAGAGTGCGCGGCTACACCTTC. Its translation is CASSDDRVRGYTF.